Following are 5 T cell receptor beta chains from one sample sequenced in a study of blood T cell repertoires in COVID-19. Data came from immunoSEQ multiplex PCR; TCRdb stores just in-frame clones and leaves some out. The profile shows some 270,000 clones, 75% to 90% of them singletons. The source material was PBMCs or T cells enriched from blood (not recorded which). The receptors were sampled from a middle-aged woman who had recovered from COVID-19.

CDR3 coding DNA: TGTGCCAGCAGGGCCGGGTTTGGGGCCAACGTCCTGACTTTC. Encoded protein: CASRAGFGANVLTF. The chain is built from TRBV5-4 and TRBJ2-6; no firm D call. The V end lost 5 bases, the J end lost 3 bases, and 9 bases lay between the germline ends. The V gene's germline CDR1 is SGHNT and CDR2 YYREEE (reference sequence). This CDR3 contains 14 residues.

This rearrangement joins TRBV13 to TRBJ1-2; maybe TRBD1 (6 bases). The CDR3 extends over 17 amino acids. The V gene's germline CDR1 is PRHDT and CDR2 FYEKMQ (reference sequence). V shed 3 bases and J shed 6 bases, with 23 bases lying between them. The CDR3 DNA reads as TGTGCCAGCAGCTTCAACCTGGGAGGGGGGGTCGTGAATGGCTACACCTTC. As protein: CASSFNLGGGVVNGYTF.

The chain has TRBV29-1 and TRBJ1-1; 9 bases are shared with TRBD1. From germline, CDR1 is SQVTM and CDR2 ANQGSEA. The CDR3 loop spans 14 amino acids. The trim removed 6 bases at V and 1 base at J, leaving 6 bases unmatched. CDR3 sequence (DNA): TGCAGCGTCGCGCGACAGGGGGGGAACACTGAAGCTTTCTTT. This encodes CSVARQGGNTEAFF.

Remarks on this clone: This sample includes further DNA sequences coding for the same CDR3. The chain is built from TRBV9 and TRBJ2-7; D call uncertain. Germline CDR1 is SGDLS and CDR2 is YYNGEE. Trimming pared 4 bases from V and 2 bases from J, leaving 10 bases between. CDR3 length: 13 residues. This CDR3 is CASSPSGAYEQYF. Here the CDR3 DNA reads TGTGCCAGCAGCCCCTCTGGAGCCTACGAGCAGTACTTC.

The chain carries TRBV3-1 (or the pseudogene TRBV3-2) and TRBJ1-2; D is unclear. V gave up 3 bases and J gave up 4 bases, with 12 bases separating them. Germline V CDR1 and CDR2: LGHDT, YNNKEL (reference sequence). The length of the CDR3 is 14 residues. Here the CDR3 DNA reads TGTGCCAGCAGCCAGGCCCCCGCGGTCTATGGCTACACCTTC. Encoded protein: CASSQAPAVYGYTF.